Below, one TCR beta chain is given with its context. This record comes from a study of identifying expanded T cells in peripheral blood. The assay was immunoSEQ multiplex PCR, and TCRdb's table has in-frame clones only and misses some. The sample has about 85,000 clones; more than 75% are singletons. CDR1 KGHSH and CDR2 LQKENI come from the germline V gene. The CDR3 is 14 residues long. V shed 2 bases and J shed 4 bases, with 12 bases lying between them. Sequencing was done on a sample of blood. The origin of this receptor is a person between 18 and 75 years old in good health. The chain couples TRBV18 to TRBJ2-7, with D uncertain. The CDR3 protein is CASSPGFLEYEQYF. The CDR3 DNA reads TGTGCCAGCTCACCAGGATTTTTGGAATACGAGCAGTACTTC.